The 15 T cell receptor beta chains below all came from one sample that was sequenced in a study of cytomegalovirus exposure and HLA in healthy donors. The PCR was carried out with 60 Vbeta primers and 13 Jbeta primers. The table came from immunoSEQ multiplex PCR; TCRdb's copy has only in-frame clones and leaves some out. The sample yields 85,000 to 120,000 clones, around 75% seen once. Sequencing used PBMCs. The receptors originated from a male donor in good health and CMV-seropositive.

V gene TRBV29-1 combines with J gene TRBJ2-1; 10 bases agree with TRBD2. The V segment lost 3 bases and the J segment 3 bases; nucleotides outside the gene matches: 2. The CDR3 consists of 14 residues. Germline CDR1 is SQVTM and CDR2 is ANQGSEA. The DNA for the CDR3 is TGCAGCGTTGACGCTAGCGGGAGCTACAATGAGCAGTTCTTC. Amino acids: CSVDASGSYNEQFF.

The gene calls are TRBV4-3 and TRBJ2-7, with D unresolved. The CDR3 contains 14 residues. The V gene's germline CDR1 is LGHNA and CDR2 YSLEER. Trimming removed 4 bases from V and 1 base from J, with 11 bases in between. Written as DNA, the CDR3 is TGCGCCAGCAGCCGAGTTAAGGAGTCCTACGAGCAGTACTTC. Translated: CASSRVKESYEQYF.

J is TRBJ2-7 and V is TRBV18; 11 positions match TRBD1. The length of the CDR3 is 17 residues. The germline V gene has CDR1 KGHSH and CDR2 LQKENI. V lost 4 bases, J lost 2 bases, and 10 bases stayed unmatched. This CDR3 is CASSRSNPGQGAYEQYF. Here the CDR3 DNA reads TGTGCCAGCTCACGTTCTAACCCGGGACAGGGGGCCTACGAGCAGTACTTC. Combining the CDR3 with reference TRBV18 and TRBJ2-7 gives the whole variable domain NAGVMQNPRHLVRRRGQEARLRCSPMKGHSHVYWYRQLPEEGLKFMVYLQKENIIDESGMPKERFSAEFPKEGPSILRIQQVVRGDSAAYFCASSRSNPGQGAYEQYFGPGTRLTVT.

The CDR3 DNA reads TGTGCCTTAAAGGGACTAGCGGCGCATTCTACGCAGTATTTT. This encodes CALKGLAAHSTQYF. The chain is built from TRBV30 and TRBJ2-3, with 11 bases aligning to TRBD2. V trimming: 7 bases; J trimming: 8 bases; junction bases outside the gene matches: 11. The CDR3 has 14 amino acids. Germline V gene sequence: CDR1 GTSNPN, CDR2 SVGIG (reference sequence).

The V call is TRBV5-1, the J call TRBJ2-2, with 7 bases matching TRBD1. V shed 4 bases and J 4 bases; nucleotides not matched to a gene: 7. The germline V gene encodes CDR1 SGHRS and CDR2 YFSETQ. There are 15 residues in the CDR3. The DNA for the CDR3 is TGCGCCAGCAGCATGACAGGGTTCGGCACCGGGGAGCTGTTTTTT. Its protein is CASSMTGFGTGELFF.

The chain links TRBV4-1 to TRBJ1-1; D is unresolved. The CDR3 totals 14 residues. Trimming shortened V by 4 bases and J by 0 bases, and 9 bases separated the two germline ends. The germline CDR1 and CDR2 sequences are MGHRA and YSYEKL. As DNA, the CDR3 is TGCGCCAGCAGCCCTGGGCAGGTGAACACTGAAGCTTTCTTT. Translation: CASSPGQVNTEAFF.

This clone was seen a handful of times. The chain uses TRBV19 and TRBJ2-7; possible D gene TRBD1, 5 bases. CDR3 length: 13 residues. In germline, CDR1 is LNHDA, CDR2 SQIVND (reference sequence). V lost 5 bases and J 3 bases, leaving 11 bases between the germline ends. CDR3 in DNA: TGTGCCAGTAGTCCAGGGAACGACTACGAGCAGTACTTC. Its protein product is CASSPGNDYEQYF.

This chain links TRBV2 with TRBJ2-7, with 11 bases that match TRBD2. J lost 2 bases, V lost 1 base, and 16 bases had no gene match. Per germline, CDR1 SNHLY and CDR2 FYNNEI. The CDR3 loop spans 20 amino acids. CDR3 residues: CASSEGRASGGPAMPYEQYF. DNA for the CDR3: TGTGCCAGCAGTGAAGGTAGGGCTAGCGGGGGGCCCGCTATGCCCTACGAGCAGTACTTC.

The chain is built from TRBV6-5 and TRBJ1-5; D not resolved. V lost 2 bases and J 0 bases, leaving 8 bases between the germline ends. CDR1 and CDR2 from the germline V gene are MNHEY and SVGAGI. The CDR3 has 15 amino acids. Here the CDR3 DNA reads TGTGCCAGCAGTTACAACAGCTATAGCAATCAGCCCCAGCATTTT. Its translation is CASSYNSYSNQPQHF.

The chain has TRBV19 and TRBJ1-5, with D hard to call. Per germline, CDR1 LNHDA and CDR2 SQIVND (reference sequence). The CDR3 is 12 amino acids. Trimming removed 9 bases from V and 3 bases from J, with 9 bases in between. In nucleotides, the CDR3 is TGTGCCAGCAGGCAGGACAATCAGCCCCAGCATTTT. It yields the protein CASRQDNQPQHF. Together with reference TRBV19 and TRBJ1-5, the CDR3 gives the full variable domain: DGGITQSPKYLFRKEGQNVTLSCEQNLNHDAMYWYRQDPGQGLRLIYYSQIVNDFQKGDIAEGYSVSREKKESFPLTVTSAQKNPTAFYLCASRQDNQPQHFGDGTRLSIL.

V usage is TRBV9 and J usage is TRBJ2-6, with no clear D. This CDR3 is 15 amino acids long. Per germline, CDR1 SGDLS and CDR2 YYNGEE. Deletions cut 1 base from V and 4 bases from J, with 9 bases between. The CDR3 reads CASSVHYGGANVLTF. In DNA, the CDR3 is TGTGCCAGCAGCGTACACTACGGCGGGGCCAACGTCCTGACTTTC.

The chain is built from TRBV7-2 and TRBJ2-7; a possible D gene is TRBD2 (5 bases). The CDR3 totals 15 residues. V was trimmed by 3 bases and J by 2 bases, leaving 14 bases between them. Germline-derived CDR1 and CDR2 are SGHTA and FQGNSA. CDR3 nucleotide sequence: TGTGCCAGCAGCTTCAATAGCGTTATACCCTACGAGCAGTACTTC. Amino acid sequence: CASSFNSVIPYEQYF. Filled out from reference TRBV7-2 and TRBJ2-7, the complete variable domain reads GAGVSQSPSNKVTEKGKDVELRCDPISGHTALYWYRQSLGQGLEFLIYFQGNSAPDKSGLPSDRFSAERTGGSVSTLTIQRTQQEDSAVYLCASSFNSVIPYEQYFGPGTRLTVT.

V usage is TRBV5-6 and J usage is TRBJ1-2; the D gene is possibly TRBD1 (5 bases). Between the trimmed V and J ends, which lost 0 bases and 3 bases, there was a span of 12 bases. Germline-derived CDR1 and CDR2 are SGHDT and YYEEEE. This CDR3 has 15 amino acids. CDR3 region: CASSLAAGWDYGYTF. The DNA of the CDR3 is TGTGCCAGCAGCTTGGCCGCAGGGTGGGACTATGGCTACACCTTC.

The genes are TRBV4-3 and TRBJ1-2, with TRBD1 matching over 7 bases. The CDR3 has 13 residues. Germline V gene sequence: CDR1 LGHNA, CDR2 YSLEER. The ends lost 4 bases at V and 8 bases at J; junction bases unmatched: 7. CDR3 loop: CASSPGGRGGYTF. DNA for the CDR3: TGCGCCAGCAGCCCAGGGGGGCGAGGGGGCTACACCTTC.

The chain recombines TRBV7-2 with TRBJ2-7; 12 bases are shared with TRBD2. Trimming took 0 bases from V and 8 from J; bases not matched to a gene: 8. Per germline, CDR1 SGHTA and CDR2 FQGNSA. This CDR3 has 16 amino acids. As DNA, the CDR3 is TGTGCCAGCAGCTTAGCCGAGGCTAGCGGGGGGGCTAAGCAGTACTTC. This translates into CASSLAEASGGAKQYF.